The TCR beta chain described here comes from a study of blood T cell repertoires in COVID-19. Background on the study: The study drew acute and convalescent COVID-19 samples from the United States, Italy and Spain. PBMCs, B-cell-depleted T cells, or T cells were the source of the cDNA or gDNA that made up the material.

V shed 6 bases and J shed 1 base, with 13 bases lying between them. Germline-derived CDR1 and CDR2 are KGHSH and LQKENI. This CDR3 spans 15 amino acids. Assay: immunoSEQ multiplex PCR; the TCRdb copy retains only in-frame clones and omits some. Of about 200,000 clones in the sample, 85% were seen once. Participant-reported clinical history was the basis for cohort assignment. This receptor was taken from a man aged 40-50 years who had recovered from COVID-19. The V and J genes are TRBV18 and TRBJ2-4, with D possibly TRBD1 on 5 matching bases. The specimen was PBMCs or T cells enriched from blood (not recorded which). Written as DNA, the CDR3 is TGTGCCAGCTCCCAGACAGAATCCGCCAAAAACATTCAGTACTTC. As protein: CASSQTESAKNIQYF.